Following are 29 T cell receptor beta chains from one sample sequenced in a study of cytomegalovirus exposure and HLA in healthy donors. With 60 Vbeta and 13 Jbeta primers, the PCR was carried out. The data were produced by immunoSEQ multiplex PCR, yet TCRdb's version contains in-frame clones alone and is incomplete. Of 200,000 to 250,000 clones detected, 70% to 85% appear once; the ten largest clones hold around 1.7%. Sequences were obtained from PBMCs. These receptors were taken from a man aged 45-65 years in good health and CMV-seronegative.

This clone occurred once. The chain employs TRBV7-8 and TRBJ2-1, with TRBD2 identical over 15 bases. The germline V gene encodes CDR1 SGHVS and CDR2 FQNEAQ. The J segment lost 6 bases and the V segment lost 5 bases, leaving 14 bases of the junction unmatched. The CDR3 extends over 19 amino acids. CDR3 DNA sequence: TGTGCCAGCAGCAGGGACCTGGGACTAGCGGGAGGCCGAGGCAATGAGCAGTTCTTC. This sequence encodes CASSRDLGLAGGRGNEQFF.

The chain couples TRBV7-6 to TRBJ2-5; 10 positions agree with TRBD1. Germline assignment: CDR1 SGHVS and CDR2 FNYEAQ. There are 16 residues in the CDR3. The J segment lost 4 bases and the V segment lost 4 bases, leaving 9 bases of the junction unmatched. The CDR3 nucleotides are TGTGCCAGCAGCTCCACCGGGACAGGGGAACGAGAGACCCAGTACTTC. Translated, it gives CASSSTGTGERETQYF.

This sequence joins TRBV15 and TRBJ2-5; TRBD1 matches 11 bases. There are 14 residues in the CDR3. Germline V CDR1 and CDR2: LNHNV, YYDKDF (reference sequence). The junction had 5 bases not matched to a gene; V was cut back by 6 bases and J by 5 bases. CDR3 region: CATSLRDRGETQYF. The CDR3 DNA is TGTGCCACCAGTCTGAGGGACAGGGGGGAGACCCAGTACTTC.

The V gene is TRBV28, the J gene TRBJ2-2; maybe TRBD2 (6 bases). The CDR3 has 18 amino acids. Germline V gives CDR1 MDHEN, CDR2 SYDVKM. Between the trimmed V and J ends, which lost 2 bases and 3 bases, there was a span of 19 bases. The CDR3 nucleotides read TGTGCCAGCAGTTTAGACAAAAGGCCCCCGGGGGACACCGGGGAGCTGTTTTTT. Translated, it gives CASSLDKRPPGDTGELFF.

The rearrangement links TRBV5-5 to TRBJ2-5; D remains unclear. V lost 3 bases and J 5 bases, leaving 5 bases between the germline ends. The CDR3 is 11 amino acids. In germline, CDR1 is SGHKS, CDR2 YYEKEE (reference sequence). The CDR3 is CASSYEETQYF. CDR3 coding DNA: TGTGCCAGCAGCTATGAGGAGACCCAGTACTTC.

This sequence joins TRBV28 and TRBJ2-5; the match to TRBD1 covers 7 bases. This CDR3 is 14 amino acids long. The V and J ends lost 5 bases and 2 bases, in that order; junction bases with no gene match: 5. CDR1 and CDR2 from the germline V gene are MDHEN and SYDVKM. CDR3 DNA: TGTGCCAGCAGTATTGGGACAGTACAAGAGACCCAGTACTTC. Protein sequence: CASSIGTVQETQYF.

The J gene is TRBJ2-3, the V gene TRBV5-1; 9 nucleotides line up with TRBD1. Per the germline V gene, CDR1 is SGHRS and CDR2 is YFSETQ. CDR3 length: 16 amino acids. The V gene end was trimmed by 3 bases and the J gene end by 6 bases; junction bases not matched to a gene: 11. DNA of the CDR3: TGCGCCAGCAGCTGGGGGGACAGGGTACTCACGGATACGCAGTATTTT. Encoded protein: CASSWGDRVLTDTQYF.

The sample holds a few counts of this clone. The CDR3 protein is CASSLDGTSGYEQYF. CDR3 sequence (DNA): TGCGCCAGCAGCTTGGACGGGACTAGCGGGTACGAGCAGTACTTC. V usage is TRBV5-1 and J usage is TRBJ2-7, with TRBD2 matching over 12 bases. Trimming took 0 bases from V and 4 from J; bases not matched to a gene: 2. Germline V CDR1 and CDR2: SGHRS, YFSETQ. The CDR3 sequence is 15 residues long.

This chain joins TRBV2 and TRBJ1-5, with 7 bases that match TRBD1. The CDR3 has 14 amino acids. The V gene end was trimmed by 8 bases and the J gene end by 6 bases; junction bases not matched to a gene: 10. Germline CDR1 and CDR2: SNHLY and FYNNEI. This CDR3 reads CASRAGGNGQPQHF. Here the CDR3 DNA reads TGTGCCAGCCGGGCAGGGGGAAACGGTCAGCCCCAGCATTTT.

The chain carries TRBV2 and TRBJ1-4, with D tentatively TRBD1 (5 bases). The CDR3 is made up of 10 amino acids. Germline lookup yields CDR1 SNHLY and CDR2 FYNNEI. Between the trimmed V and J ends, which lost 7 bases and 12 bases, there was a span of 9 bases. CDR3 bases: TGTGCCAGCATGAACAGGCAACTGTTTTTT. Encoded protein: CASMNRQLFF.

This chain uses TRBV27 with TRBJ2-5; D gene unclear. The DNA end lines up better with TRBJ2-7; the J call may be wrong. CDR3 size: 14 residues. Germline CDR1 MNHEY, CDR2 SMNVEV (reference sequence). The DNA of the CDR3 is TGTGCCAGCAGTCACGGGTATAAAGTCTACGAGCAGTACTTC. Translating it yields CASSHGYKVYEQYF.

The DNA of the CDR3 is TGTGCCAGCAGTTACTCGATATCGGGAGCGGGCTACGAGCAGTACTTC. Its protein product is CASSYSISGAGYEQYF. The chain links TRBV6-5 to TRBJ2-7; a weak D match, TRBD2 (6 bases). CDR1 and CDR2 (germline): MNHEY, SVGAGI. The CDR3 consists of 16 residues. Trimming stripped 0 bases from V and 3 bases from J, with 15 bases between.

The chain is built from TRBV4-1 and TRBJ2-7; D possibly corresponds to TRBD1 (6 bases). Trimming left V 0 bases short and J 5 bases short, with 11 bases between. From germline, CDR1 is MGHRA and CDR2 YSYEKL. The CDR3 covers 14 residues. The CDR3 here is CASSQDRGYHEQYF. The CDR3 nucleotides read TGCGCCAGCAGCCAAGACAGGGGCTACCACGAGCAGTACTTC.

This rearrangement joins TRBV28 to TRBJ1-2, with TRBD1 matching over 8 bases. Trimming took 4 bases from V and 5 from J; bases not matched to a gene: 6. Germline-derived CDR1 and CDR2 are MDHEN and SYDVKM. CDR3 length: 14 residues. The CDR3 DNA sequence: TGTGCCAGCAGTTCGACAGGGGCATATTATGGCTACACCTTC. Its translation is CASSSTGAYYGYTF.

The chain has TRBV7-8 and TRBJ2-1; 7 positions agree with TRBD1. The CDR3 extends over 15 amino acids. J lost 3 bases, V lost 5 bases, and 7 bases had no gene match. Per germline, CDR1 SGHVS and CDR2 FQNEAQ. CDR3 bases: TGTGCCAGCAGCCCTAGGGACAGTAGCTACAATGAGCAGTTCTTC. Translating it yields CASSPRDSSYNEQFF.

This chain links TRBV28 with TRBJ2-4, with a weak D call TRBD1 (6 bases). V lost 5 bases and J lost 6, with 17 bases in between. The CDR3 is 15 residues long. Germline loops: CDR1 MDHEN, CDR2 SYDVKM. The CDR3 region is CASSRTADPRNIQYF. The CDR3 DNA reads as TGTGCCAGCAGTCGGACAGCAGATCCTAGAAACATTCAGTACTTC.

The chain is built from TRBV5-6 and TRBJ2-4; maybe TRBD2 (5 bases). The germline CDR1 and CDR2 sequences are SGHDT and YYEEEE. CDR3 size: 14 residues. V lost 7 bases and J lost 2, with 13 bases in between. CDR3: CASSPGETKNIQYF. CDR3 coding DNA: TGTGCCAGCTCCCCCGGGGAAACCAAAAACATTCAGTACTTC.

This sequence joins TRBV6-6 and TRBJ2-5, with 10 bases lining up with TRBD1. The CDR3 is 16 amino acids. Germline-derived CDR1 and CDR2 are MNHNY and SVGAGI (reference sequence). V gave up 4 bases and J gave up 5 bases; unmatched junction bases: 10. This chain's CDR3 is CASSSTPDRGHETQYF. In nucleotides, the CDR3 is TGTGCCAGCAGTTCCACGCCCGACAGGGGGCACGAGACCCAGTACTTC.

The chain links TRBV2 to TRBJ1-1; D is ambiguous. This CDR3 has 14 amino acids. The germline V and J ends were trimmed by 4 bases and 1 base, with 10 bases remaining between them. Germline values: CDR1 SNHLY, CDR2 FYNNEI. CDR3 in DNA: TGTGCCAGCAGTGCGGAGAACAAGAACACTGAAGCTTTCTTT. This translates into CASSAENKNTEAFF.

This clone was detected a few times. The rearrangement joins TRBV5-1 to TRBJ2-3; the D is unclear. V gave up 4 bases and J gave up 5 bases, with 14 bases separating them. CDR3 length: 14 amino acids. The germline CDR1 and CDR2 sequences are SGHRS and YFSETQ. CDR3: CASSLGVSGDTQYF. The CDR3 DNA is TGCGCCAGCAGCCTCGGAGTCTCGGGAGATACGCAGTATTTT.

J is TRBJ2-3 and V is TRBV9, with D tentatively TRBD2 (6 bases). The germline V gene encodes CDR1 SGDLS and CDR2 YYNGEE. The CDR3 consists of 15 residues. Trimming stripped 4 bases from V and 2 bases from J, with 14 bases between. The CDR3 bases are TGTGCCAGCAGCTCGAGGGACTCCTCCACAGATACGCAGTATTTT. Protein product: CASSSRDSSTDTQYF.

This sequence joins TRBV5-6 and TRBJ2-7; D might be TRBD2 (7 bases). CDR1 is SGHDT, CDR2 YYEEEE, per germline. This CDR3 region has 13 residues. The germline V and J ends were trimmed by 4 bases and 6 bases, with 14 bases remaining between them. As DNA, the CDR3 is TGTGCCAGCAGCCTCGGGGGGCGGCCCGAGCAGTACTTC. It codes for CASSLGGRPEQYF.

This clone has a handful of counts. The V gene is TRBV28, the J gene TRBJ2-3; tentatively, D is TRBD1 (6 bases). The CDR3 contains 16 residues. In germline, CDR1 is MDHEN, CDR2 SYDVKM. V was pared by 0 bases and J by 1 base, with 11 bases between. Here the CDR3 reads CASSLWRRQGTDTQYF. The CDR3 DNA is TGTGCCAGCAGTTTATGGCGCAGACAGGGCACAGATACGCAGTATTTT.

The rearrangement uses TRBV7-3 and TRBJ2-1; the D gene is possibly TRBD1 (5 bases). Trimming stripped 0 bases from V and 6 bases from J, with 12 bases between. CDR1 SGHTA and CDR2 FQGTGA come from the germline V gene. The CDR3 is 15 residues long. In DNA form, the CDR3 reads TGTGCCAGCAGCTTAACAGGGGTCCCCAGCAATGAGCAGTTCTTC. This codes for CASSLTGVPSNEQFF.

V is TRBV10-3 and J is TRBJ1-1; no definite D call. Looked up from germline, CDR1 is ENHRY and CDR2 is SYGVKD. The CDR3 length is 14 residues. V was clipped by 7 bases and J by 3 bases, with 15 bases between them. CDR3 in DNA: TGTGCCATCACCGGCCAGGCCGGGGACACTGAAGCTTTCTTT. This gives the protein CAITGQAGDTEAFF.

The chain is built from TRBV7-9 and TRBJ1-2; 9 bases align to TRBD1. J gave up 7 bases and V 1 base, and 10 bases lay outside the gene matches. The V gene's germline CDR1 is SEHNR and CDR2 FQNEAQ (reference sequence). This CDR3 contains 16 residues. The CDR3 is CASSLEGDRAVAGYTF. CDR3 sequence (DNA): TGTGCCAGCAGCTTAGAAGGGGACAGGGCCGTGGCTGGCTACACCTTC.

This clone showed up just a few times. This chain connects TRBV4-1 to TRBJ2-1; 11 bases line up with TRBD1. Germline V CDR1 and CDR2: MGHRA, YSYEKL. This CDR3 contains 16 residues. V gave up 3 bases and J gave up 8 bases; unmatched junction bases: 9. DNA for the CDR3: TGCGCCAGCAGCCACCGAACGGGACAGGGGGAATATGAGCAGTTCTTC. Its translation: CASSHRTGQGEYEQFF.

Only one count was recorded for this clone. A read error may account for a junction end that differs from germline. This chain connects TRBV18 to TRBJ1-5, with D maybe TRBD1 (5 bases). CDR1 KGHSH and CDR2 LQKENI come from the germline V gene. The CDR3 covers 14 residues. The CDR3 is CATSLGASNQPQHF. CDR3 bases: TGTGCCACCTCATTAGGGGCTTCCAATCAGCCCCAGCATTTT.

This clone was detected a few times. The gene calls are TRBV11-2 and TRBJ1-2; perhaps TRBD1 as D (5 bases). CDR3 length: 15 amino acids. The germline CDR1 and CDR2 sequences are SGHAT and FQNNGV. Trimming left V 1 base short and J 8 bases short, with 17 bases between. The CDR3 nucleotides are TGTGCCAGCAGCTTAGGGCGGCAGGGCCATCGGGGCTACACCTTC. Translating gives CASSLGRQGHRGYTF.